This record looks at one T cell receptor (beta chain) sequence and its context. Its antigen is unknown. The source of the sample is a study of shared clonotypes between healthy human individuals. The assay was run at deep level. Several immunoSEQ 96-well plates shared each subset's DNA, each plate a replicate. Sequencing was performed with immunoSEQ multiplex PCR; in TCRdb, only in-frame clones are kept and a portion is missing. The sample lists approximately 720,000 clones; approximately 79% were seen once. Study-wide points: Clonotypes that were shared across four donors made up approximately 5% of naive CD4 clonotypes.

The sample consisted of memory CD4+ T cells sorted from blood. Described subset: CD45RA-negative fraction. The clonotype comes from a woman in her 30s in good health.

In DNA form, the CDR3 reads TGTGCCAGCGGGAGAGGGAGTGCAACTAATGAAAAACTGTTTTTT. It codes for CASGRGSATNEKLFF. The chain links TRBV28 to TRBJ1-4, with D unresolved. Germline CDR1 reads MDHEN; CDR2 reads SYDVKM. V was trimmed by 8 bases and J by 0 bases, leaving 13 bases between them. The CDR3 runs 15 residues.